This is a list of T cell receptor beta chains from one sample in a study of metastatic and nonmetastatic thyroid tumors. From the PCR reads, TCRdb re-called clones with MiXCR. The data contain 25,000 to 30,000 clones, about 24% of them singletons. Material: blood. All receptors come from a female donor with papillary thyroid cancer or a benign thyroid nodule (not recorded which). Some clones in this sample may be carry-over from other donors' samples. Both conserved end residues are part of each CDR3. D genes are given only for firm matches. Some rows mark clone size as missing; the rest say once, few, many or name a class of expanded clone.

many | TRBJ2-7 | TRBV18 | 15 | TRBD2 | TGTGCCAGCTCACCTTTCACTAGCGGACCAGAGGGGCAGTACTTC | CASSPFTSGPEGQYF
few | TRBJ1-1 | TRBV4-3 | 12 | NA | TGCGCCAGCAGGGCCATGAACACTGAAGCTTTCTTT | CASRAMNTEAFF
few | TRBJ1-1 | TRBV6-2/TRBV6-3 | 14 | NA | TGTGCCAGCAGCCCCAGACACCAAAACACTGAAGCTTTCTTT | CASSPRHQNTEAFF
NA | TRBJ2-7 | TRBV7-2 | 14 | TRBD1 | TGTGCCAGCAGGCCGGGACAGGAGTCCTACGAGCAGTACTTC | CASRPGQESYEQYF
many | TRBJ1-2 | TRBV10-3 | 14 | TRBD1 | TGTGCCATCAGTGGTCTCAGGGGGAATGATGGCTACACCTTC | CAISGLRGNDGYTF
few | TRBJ1-5 | TRBV6-1 | 13 | NA | TGTGCCAGCCACCTGCTAGTCAATCAGAACCAGCATTTT | CASHLLVNQNQHF
NA | TRBJ2-1 | TRBV20-1 | 14 | NA | TGCAGTGCTAGGACCCACACGGCGCGGAGGGAGCAGTTCTTC | CSARTHTARREQFF
many | TRBJ1-6 | TRBV4-3 | 16 | NA | TGCGCCAGCAGCCAAGGGGAGGGGTTCAATAATTCACCCCTCCACTTT | CASSQGEGFNNSPLHF
many | TRBJ1-3 | TRBV9 | 16 | NA | TGTGCCAGCAGCCCCAGCGGACTCCGCTCTGGAAACACCATATATTTT | CASSPSGLRSGNTIYF
many | TRBJ2-1 | TRBV20-1 | 11 | NA | TGCAGTGCTAAAGTAAACTATGAGCAGTTCTTC | CSAKVNYEQFF
many | TRBJ1-4 | TRBV27 | 13 | TRBD1 | TGTGCCAGCAGTCTCCCCGACAGGGTCAAACTGTTTTTT | CASSLPDRVKLFF
few | TRBJ1-2 | TRBV28 | 15 | NA | TGTGCCAGCAGTACCCGACATAGGGGCGACTATGGCTACACCTTC | CASSTRHRGDYGYTF
many | TRBJ2-2 | TRBV5-1 | 15 | TRBD1 | TGCGCCAGCAGCCCCAGGACAGGGAAGCCCGGGGAGCTGTTTTTT | CASSPRTGKPGELFF
NA | TRBJ2-2 | TRBV12-3/TRBV12-4 | 15 | TRBD2 | TGTGCCAGCAGTCTTCAGACTAGCTTCCCCGGGGAGCTGTTTTTT | CASSLQTSFPGELFF
few | TRBJ1-3 | TRBV6-2/TRBV6-3 | 14 | NA | TGTGCCAGCAGTTTGGTCCTCTCTGGAAACACCATATATTTT | CASSLVLSGNTIYF
few | TRBJ1-6 | TRBV6-5 | 18 | TRBD1 | TGTGCCAGCAGTTGGGACAGCGGTTCCGAGATTAATAACTCACCCCTCCACTTT | CASSWDSGSEINNSPLHF
NA | TRBJ2-2 | TRBV5-1 | 16 | TRBD2 | TGCGCCAGCAGCGATAGCGGGAGATCTGACACCGGGGAGCTGTTTTTT | CASSDSGRSDTGELFF
NA | TRBJ2-1 | TRBV20-1 | 15 | TRBD2 | TGCAGTGCTAGAGATCGAGCGGGAGGGAACAATGAGCAGTTCTTC | CSARDRAGGNNEQFF
NA | TRBJ2-1 | TRBV7-3 | 15 | NA | TGTGCCAGTAGCTTAAGGGCAGACGCCTACAATGAGCAGTTCTTC | CASSLRADAYNEQFF
many | TRBJ1-5 | TRBV2 | 13 | NA | TGTGCCAGCAGTGAGTTGGGAGATCAGCCCCAGCATTTT | CASSELGDQPQHF
many | TRBJ1-5 | TRBV3-1 | 14 | NA | TGTGCCAGCAGCCAAGGGGGGAGCGGGCAGCCCCAGCATTTT | CASSQGGSGQPQHF
many | TRBJ1-4 | TRBV20-1 | 14 | TRBD1 | TGCAGTGCTAGGCAGACAGGGGGGTATGAAAAACTGTTTTTT | CSARQTGGYEKLFF
NA | TRBJ2-1 | TRBV6-1 | 11 | NA | TGTGCCAGCAGACGGGACAATGAGCAGTTATTC | CASRRDNEQLF
NA | TRBJ2-5 | TRBV20-1 | 13 | NA | TGCAGTGATAGGTACGACGGAGCCACGGACCAGTACTTC | CSDRYDGATDQYF
NA | TRBJ2-7 | TRBV6-2/TRBV6-3 | 17 | TRBD2 | TGTGCCAGCAGTTACTTAGGTACCGGGGAGGGTATCCTAGAGCAGTACTTC | CASSYLGTGEGILEQYF
NA | TRBJ1-2 | TRBV4-1 | 17 | TRBD1 | TGCGCCAGCAGCCCGGGGACAGGCGGTAGGAGGGGGTATGGCTACACCTTC | CASSPGTGGRRGYGYTF
many | TRBJ2-7 | TRBV11-3 | 13 | TRBD2 | TGTGCCAGCGCAATAGGGAGGGGCTACGAGCAGTACTTC | CASAIGRGYEQYF
few | TRBJ2-1 | TRBV20-1 | 14 | NA | TGCAGTTCTAGTTTCAGGGACTCCTACAATGAGCAGTTCTTC | CSSSFRDSYNEQFF
medium-sized | TRBJ2-1 | TRBV20-1 | 15 | NA | TGCAGTGCTAGTGGGGCGGGACTCTACTACAATGAGCAGTTCTTC | CSASGAGLYYNEQFF
many | TRBJ2-1 | TRBV28 | 18 | TRBD1 | TGTGCCAGCAGTTTTGGGACAGGGGCCCCCAGCTCCTACAATGAGCAGTTCTTC | CASSFGTGAPSSYNEQFF
NA | TRBJ1-2 | TRBV30 | 13 | TRBD1 | TGTGCCTGGAGTTCGGGACAGGCAGGTGGCTACACCTTC | CAWSSGQAGGYTF
medium-sized | TRBJ2-7 | TRBV6-2/TRBV6-3 | 17 | NA | TGTGCCAGCAGTCCGCAAGAAATAGCAGGAGTATCCTACGAGCAGTACTTC | CASSPQEIAGVSYEQYF
NA | TRBJ1-2 | TRBV28 | 13 | NA | TGTGCCAGCCTAGTACTTGTGTACTATGGCTACACCTTC | CASLVLVYYGYTF
NA | TRBJ1-2 | TRBV5-1 | 14 | NA | TGCGCCAGCAGCCGTGGGGCAGGTCCCTATGGCTACACCTTC | CASSRGAGPYGYTF
many | TRBJ2-7 | TRBV9 | 15 | TRBD2 | TGTGCCAGCAGCGCTGGGACTAGCGGGGGCTTCGAGCAGTACTTC | CASSAGTSGGFEQYF
NA | TRBJ2-2 | TRBV30 | 13 | TRBD2 | TGTGCCGGTCAGCGGGGGGTTAACGGGGAGCTGTTTTTT | CAGQRGVNGELFF
once | TRBJ1-6 | TRBV5-1 | 14 | TRBD1 | TGCGCCAGCAGCTTGGAGGGGGCTGGTTCACCCCTCCACTTT | CASSLEGAGSPLHF
NA | TRBJ2-6 | TRBV19 | 14 | NA | TGTGCCAGTAGTACGATCTCTGGGGCCAACGTCCTGACTTTC | CASSTISGANVLTF
medium-sized | TRBJ2-7 | TRBV12-3/TRBV12-4 | 13 | NA | TGTGCCAGCAGTTACAGTGCCTCCTACGAGCAGTACTTC | CASSYSASYEQYF
many | TRBJ2-1 | TRBV24-1 | 17 | TRBD2 | TGTGCCACCAGGCCCTCTAGCGGCCTAGCTGACTACAATGAGCAGTTCTTC | CATRPSSGLADYNEQFF
few | TRBJ1-1 | TRBV6-1 | 15 | TRBD1 | TGTGCCAGCAGTGCCGGGACAGGGGAGGGCACTGAAGCTTTCTTT | CASSAGTGEGTEAFF
many | TRBJ2-2 | TRBV28 | 16 | TRBD1 | TGTGCCAGCAGCCACCTTACAGGGGCGAGGACCGGGGAGCTGTTTTTT | CASSHLTGARTGELFF
many | TRBJ1-2 | TRBV4-3 | 13 | NA | TGCGCCAGCAGCCAAGGCAGTGGTAGTGGCTACACCTTC | CASSQGSGSGYTF
NA | TRBJ2-7 | TRBV11-2 | 18 | TRBD2 | TGTGCCAGCAGCTTTAAGGGTGCTAGAGGAGTTGGGGACTACGAGCGGTACTTC | CASSFKGARGVGDYERYF
many | TRBJ1-2 | TRBV11-3 | 14 | TRBD1 | TGTGCCAGCAGCTTAGGGGACAGGGTGCGCGGCTACACCTTC | CASSLGDRVRGYTF
NA | TRBJ1-2 | TRBV7-2 | 14 | NA | TGTGCCAGCAGCGCGACTCGTCATGGCTATGGCTACACCTTC | CASSATRHGYGYTF
NA | TRBJ2-3 | TRBV6-1 | 12 | NA | TGTGCCAGCAGTGAACGGTGGGGTACGCAGTATTTT | CASSERWGTQYF
NA | TRBJ2-1 | TRBV5-1 | 12 | NA | TGCGCCAGCAGCTTGGTCCGCCAAGAGCAGTTCTTC | CASSLVRQEQFF
NA | TRBJ1-2 | TRBV3-1 | 17 | NA | TGTGCCAGCAGACAAACGGAACAGTGTTTTTCTAACTATGGCTACACCTTC | CASRQTEQCFSNYGYTF
few | TRBJ2-3 | TRBV6-1 | 15 | TRBD1 | TGTGCCAGAAGTCTCCGACAGGGGAGAACAGATACGCAGTATTTT | CARSLRQGRTDTQYF
many | TRBJ2-5 | TRBV12-3/TRBV12-4 | 14 | NA | TGTGCCAGCAGTTCACTAGTTCCCCAAGAGACCCAGTACTTC | CASSSLVPQETQYF
many | TRBJ1-3 | TRBV7-2 | 14 | NA | TGTGCCAGCAGCGATTTTGGCTCTGGAAACACCATATATTTT | CASSDFGSGNTIYF
medium-sized | TRBJ2-7 | TRBV6-7 | 17 | NA | TGTGCCAGCAGTCCCTCCCGAGAGGAGGACAGCTCCTACGAGCAGTACTTC | CASSPSREEDSSYEQYF
many | TRBJ1-5 | TRBV20-1 | 13 | NA | TGCAGTGCTAGTAAGGGTTTTGATCAGCCCCAGCATTTT | CSASKGFDQPQHF